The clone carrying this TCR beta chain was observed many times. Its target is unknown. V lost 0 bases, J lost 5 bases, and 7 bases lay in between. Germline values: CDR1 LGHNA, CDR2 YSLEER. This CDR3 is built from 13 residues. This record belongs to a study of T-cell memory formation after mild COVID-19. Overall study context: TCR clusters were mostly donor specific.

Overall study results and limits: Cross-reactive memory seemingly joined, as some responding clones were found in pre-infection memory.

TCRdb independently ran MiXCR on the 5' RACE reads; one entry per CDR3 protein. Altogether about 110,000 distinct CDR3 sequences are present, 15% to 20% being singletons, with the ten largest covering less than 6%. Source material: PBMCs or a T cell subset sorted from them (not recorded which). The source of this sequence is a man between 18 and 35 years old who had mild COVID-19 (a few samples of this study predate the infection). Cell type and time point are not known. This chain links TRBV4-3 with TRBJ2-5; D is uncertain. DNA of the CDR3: TGCGCCAGCAGCCAAGACCGAAGGGAGACCCAGTACTTC. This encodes CASSQDRRETQYF.